Sequencing of this TCR beta chain was carried out in a study of cytomegalovirus exposure and HLA in healthy donors. For the study at large: The approximately 120 validation repertoires and the approximately 700 first-cohort repertoires shared a platform, a later analysis reported. Whole-study findings and limits: Published work reported that the classifier diagnosed cytomegalovirus status with high specificity and sensitivity. The study designated 150 or so TCR beta chains cytomegalovirus-associated.

Produced via immunoSEQ multiplex PCR; TCRdb's table is partial and in-frame only. The data contain 150,000 to 200,000 clones, about 90% of them singletons. About this clone itself: Its antigen is unknown.

CDR1 is SGDLS, CDR2 YYNGEE, per germline. Between the trimmed V and J ends, which lost 6 bases and 4 bases, there was a span of 22 bases. This CDR3 has 16 residues. The donors formed part of the approximately 130-subject validation cohort, distinct from the roughly 660-subject first cohort. The gene calls are TRBV9 and TRBJ1-2; tentative D call: TRBD1 (6 bases). This receptor was identified in a woman younger than 35 in good health and CMV-seropositive. Specimen: PBMCs. The CDR3 is CASTPMGAASFYGYTF. The DNA for the CDR3 is TGTGCCAGCACTCCTATGGGGGCAGCAAGCTTCTATGGCTACACCTTC.